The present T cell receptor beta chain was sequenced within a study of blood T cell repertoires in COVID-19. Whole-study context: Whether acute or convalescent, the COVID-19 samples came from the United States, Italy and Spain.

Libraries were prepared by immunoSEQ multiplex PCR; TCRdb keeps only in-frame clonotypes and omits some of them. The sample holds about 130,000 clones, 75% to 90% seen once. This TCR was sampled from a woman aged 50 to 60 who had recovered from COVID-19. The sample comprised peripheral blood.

As DNA, the CDR3 is TGTGCCAGCAGTTCCCCAACAGGGAACTCTGGAAACACCATATATTTT. It translates to CASSSPTGNSGNTIYF. V usage is TRBV2 and J usage is TRBJ1-3, with D perhaps TRBD1 (6 bases). The germline V gene encodes CDR1 SNHLY and CDR2 FYNNEI. The CDR3 is made up of 16 amino acids. V lost 5 bases to trimming and J lost 0 bases, with 14 bases between them. Filled out from reference TRBV2 and TRBJ1-3, the complete variable domain reads EPEVTQTPSHQVTQMGQEVILRCVPISNHLYFYWYRQILGQKVEFLVSFYNNEISEKSEIFDDQFSVERPDGSNFTLKIRSTKLEDSAMYFCASSSPTGNSGNTIYFGEGSWLTVV.